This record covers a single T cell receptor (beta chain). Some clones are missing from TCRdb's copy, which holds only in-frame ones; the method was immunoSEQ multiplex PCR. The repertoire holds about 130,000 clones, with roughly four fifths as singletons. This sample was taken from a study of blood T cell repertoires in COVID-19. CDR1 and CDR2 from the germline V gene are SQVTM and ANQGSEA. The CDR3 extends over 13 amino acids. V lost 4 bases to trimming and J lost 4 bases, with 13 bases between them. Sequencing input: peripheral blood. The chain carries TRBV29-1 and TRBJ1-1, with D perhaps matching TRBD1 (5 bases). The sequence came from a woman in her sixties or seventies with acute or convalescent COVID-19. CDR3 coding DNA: TGCAGCGTTGTCAACACCGGGGGCACTGAAGCTTTCTTT. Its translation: CSVVNTGGTEAFF.